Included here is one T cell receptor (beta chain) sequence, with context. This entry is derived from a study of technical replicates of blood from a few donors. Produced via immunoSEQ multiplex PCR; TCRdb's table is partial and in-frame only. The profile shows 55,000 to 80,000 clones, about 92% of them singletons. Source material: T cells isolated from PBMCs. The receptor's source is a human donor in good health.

The chain's CDR3 is CASSLAELAGYEQYF. In DNA, the CDR3 is TGTGCCAGCAGCTTGGCTGAGCTAGCGGGGTACGAGCAGTACTTC. The V call is TRBV7-4, the J call TRBJ2-7; TRBD2 matches 9 bases. V was clipped by 3 bases and J by 4 bases; unmatched bases: 7. Germline V CDR1 and CDR2: SGHVT, SQSDAQ. This CDR3 is 15 amino acids long.